Below, 2 T cell receptor beta chains from the same sample are listed, as sequenced in a study of blood T cells in healthy people across ages. Next came a second PCR, run for 7 to 11 cycles, which used a sample-barcoded 5' primer along with a J-beta primer mix. TCRdb re-analysed the 5' RACE reads in MiXCR, keeping a single row per CDR3 protein. The data contain about 1.4 million distinct CDR3 sequences, 59% of them seen just once; the ten biggest clones take up over 5.5%. The sample was blood. These receptors were taken from a man between 18 and 29 years old in good health.

V gene TRBV7-3 combines with J gene TRBJ2-4; D is uncertain. The DNA end favors TRBJ2-7, so the J call may be wrong. This CDR3 region has 15 residues. Germline CDR1 and CDR2: SGHTA and FQGTGA. The CDR3 protein is CASSLYQKAAYEQYF. The CDR3 DNA sequence: TGTGCCAGCAGCTTATACCAAAAGGCAGCCTACGAGCAGTACTTC.

This clonotype was detected a few times. The chain couples TRBV2 to TRBJ2-1; D remains ambiguous. The germline V gene has CDR1 SNHLY and CDR2 FYNNEI. The CDR3 contains 12 residues. Trimming cost V 7 bases and J 11 bases, with 15 bases left between them. The CDR3 nucleotides read TGTGCCAGCACGAAAACCGGGCGAAAGCAGTTCTTC. Encoded protein: CASTKTGRKQFF. Using reference TRBV2 and TRBJ2-1 for the parts outside the CDR3, the full variable domain is EPEVTQTPSHQVTQMGQEVILRCVPISNHLYFYWYRQILGQKVEFLVSFYNNEISEKSEIFDDQFSVERPDGSNFTLKIRSTKLEDSAMYFCASTKTGRKQFFGPGTRLTVL.